The T cell receptor beta chain under discussion was sequenced for a study of human T cells and chemical hapten exposure. One entry per CDR3 protein results from TCRdb running MiXCR on the RACE reads. The table records about 380,000 distinct CDR3 sequences, more than 4.5% of them present only once. This clonotype was counted many times. Sample time point: patch test 1, 2 weeks after DPC sensitization. Treatment of the sample: therapeutic diphenylcyclopropenone sensitization with weekly scalp DPC. The source is a woman aged 50 to 60 with alopecia areata. Some clones in this sample may be carry-over from other donors' samples. Source: whole blood, taken in connection with sensitization to the hapten diphenylcyclopropenone (DPC).

Written as DNA, the CDR3 is TGTGCCAGCAGGGACAGGGGGCTCGGCACCGGGGAGCTGTTTTTT. This sequence encodes CASRDRGLGTGELFF. The gene calls are TRBV6-6 and TRBJ2-2; 11 bases match TRBD1. With 6 bases clipped from V and 4 bases from J, the junction kept 4 bases outside the gene matches. The CDR3 has 15 residues. CDR1 MNHNY and CDR2 SVGAGI come from the germline V gene (reference sequence).